This paragraph covers one TCR beta chain sequence. Its antigen is as yet unknown. J lost 4 bases, V lost 2 bases, and 4 bases had no gene match. The CDR3 runs 14 residues. CDR1 is MNHGY and CDR2 is SAAAGT in the germline V gene. One entry per CDR3 protein results from TCRdb running MiXCR on the reads. The profile shows about 900,000 distinct CDR3 sequences, less than 40% of them singletons. This specimen comes from a study of T cell repertoires in cytomegalovirus infection. At the level of the study: Selection of CMV epitopes for the study included recently identified HLA-C-restricted and well-studied HLA-B-restricted ones.

The material sequenced was cultured CD8+ T cells from PBMCs, taken from culture after CMV antigen stimulation. This TCR came from a human donor in good health (CMV status not recorded). Some clones in this sample may be carry-over from other donors' samples. V usage is TRBV6-8 and J usage is TRBJ1-2; 7 nucleotides align to TRBD1. Written as DNA, the CDR3 is TGTGCCAGCAGTTACAGCGGGGACAGCTATGGCTACACCTTC. It is translated as CASSYSGDSYGYTF.